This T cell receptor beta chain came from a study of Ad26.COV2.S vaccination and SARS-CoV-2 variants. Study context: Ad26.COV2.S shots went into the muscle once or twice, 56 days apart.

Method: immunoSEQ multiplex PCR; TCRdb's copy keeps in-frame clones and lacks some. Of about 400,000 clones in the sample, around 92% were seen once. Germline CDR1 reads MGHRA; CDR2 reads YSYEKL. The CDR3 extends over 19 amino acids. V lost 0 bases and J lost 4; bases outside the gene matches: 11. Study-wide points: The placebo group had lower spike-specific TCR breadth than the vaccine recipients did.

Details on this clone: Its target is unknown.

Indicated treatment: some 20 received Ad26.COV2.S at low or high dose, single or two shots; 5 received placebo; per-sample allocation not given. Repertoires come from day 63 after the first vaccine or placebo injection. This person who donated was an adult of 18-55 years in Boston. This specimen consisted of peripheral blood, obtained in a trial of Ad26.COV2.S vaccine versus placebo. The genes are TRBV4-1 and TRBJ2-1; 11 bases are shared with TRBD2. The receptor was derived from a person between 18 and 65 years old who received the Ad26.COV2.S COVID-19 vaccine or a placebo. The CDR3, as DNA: TGCGCCAGCAGCCAAGATCTATTTGGGCTAGCGGGGGGTTACAATGAGCAGTTCTTC. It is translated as CASSQDLFGLAGGYNEQFF.